The entry that follows covers one T cell receptor beta chain sequence. The antigen is unknown. This record comes from a study of a mutant IDH1 vaccine in newly diagnosed glioma. Study-wide context: It was at week 35 that visit V12 occurred, and at week 47 that visit V13 did.

Time point of the sample: week 35, safety follow-up. Each dose delivered 300 ug of mutant IDH1 20-mer peptide subcutaneously with imiquimod. The method was immunoSEQ multiplex PCR; TCRdb's version includes in-frame clones alone and lacks a portion of them. The sample carries tens of thousands of clones, less than 90% recorded once. This clonotype originated in a man in his forties with glioma. The sample consisted of PBMCs, taken from a glioma patient whose treatment included an IDH1 peptide vaccine.

This CDR3 reads CASSLRSGRANEQFF. CDR3 nucleotide sequence: TGTGCCAGCAGCTTGCGTAGCGGGAGGGCAAATGAGCAGTTCTTC. The chain is built from TRBV7-9 and TRBJ2-1; TRBD2 aligns across 11 bases. Germline V gene lookup returns CDR1 SEHNR and CDR2 FQNEAQ (reference sequence). V shed 3 bases and J 7 bases; nucleotides not matched to a gene: 5. CDR3 length equals 15 residues.